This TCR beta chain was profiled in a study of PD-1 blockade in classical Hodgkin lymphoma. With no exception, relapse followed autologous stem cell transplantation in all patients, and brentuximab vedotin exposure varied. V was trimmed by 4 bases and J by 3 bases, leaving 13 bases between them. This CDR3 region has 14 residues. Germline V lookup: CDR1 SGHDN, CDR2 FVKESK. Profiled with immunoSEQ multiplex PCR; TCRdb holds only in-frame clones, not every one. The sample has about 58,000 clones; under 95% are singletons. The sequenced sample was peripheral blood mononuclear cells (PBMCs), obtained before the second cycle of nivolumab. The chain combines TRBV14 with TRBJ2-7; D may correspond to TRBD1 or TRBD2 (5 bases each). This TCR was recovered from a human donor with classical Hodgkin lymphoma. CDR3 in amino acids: CASSRAEGFYEQYF. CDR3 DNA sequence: TGTGCCAGCAGCCGTGCCGAGGGGTTCTACGAGCAGTACTTC. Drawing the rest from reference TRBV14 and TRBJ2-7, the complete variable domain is EAGVTQFPSHSVIEKGQTVTLRCDPISGHDNLYWYRRVMGKEIKFLLHFVKESKQDESGMPNNRFLAERTGGTYSTLKVQPAELEDSGVYFCASSRAEGFYEQYFGPGTRLTVT.